Listed below are T cell receptor beta chains from one sample, sequenced in a study of blood T cell repertoires in COVID-19. TCRdb keeps only in-frame clones here, not all; method: immunoSEQ multiplex PCR. The sample consists of about 250,000 clones, around 82% of them appearing once. The sequenced material came from peripheral blood. Receptors were obtained from a human donor with COVID-19, enrolled during active disease. The donor label of this sample is uncertain. CDR3s include the opening cysteine and the closing phenylalanine or tryptophan. The order of the fields is clone size, D gene, V gene, J gene, CDR3 DNA, CDR3 protein. The D gene is left open where the match is weak. The size field is filled for only some rows; it gives once, few, many or a size class.

abundance: .
d_gene: TRBD1
v_gene: TRBV11-2
j_gene: TRBJ2-5
CDR3nt: TGTGCCAGCAGCCGTAACCCAGGGACAGAGCAAGAGACCCAGTACTTC
CDR3aa: CASSRNPGTEQETQYF

abundance: .
d_gene: TRBD2
v_gene: TRBV10-3
j_gene: TRBJ2-5
CDR3nt: TGTGCCATCAGTGAGTTGGGACTAGCTAAAGAGACCCAGTACTTC
CDR3aa: CAISELGLAKETQYF

abundance: .
d_gene: TRBD1
v_gene: TRBV19
j_gene: TRBJ1-5
CDR3nt: TGTGCCACCCACTACAGGGGGCGATCCGCTGTGAGCAATCAGCCCCAGCATTTT
CDR3aa: CATHYRGRSAVSNQPQHF

abundance: .
d_gene: .
v_gene: TRBV9
j_gene: TRBJ1-3
CDR3nt: TGTGCCAGCAGCGTAGGGAGTCCTGGAAACACCATATATTTT
CDR3aa: CASSVGSPGNTIYF

abundance: .
d_gene: TRBD1
v_gene: TRBV7-2
j_gene: TRBJ1-1
CDR3nt: TGTGCCAGCAGCTTAGAGGGACAGGGGGGGACTGAAGCTTTCTTT
CDR3aa: CASSLEGQGGTEAFF

abundance: .
d_gene: .
v_gene: TRBV3-1/TRBV3-2
j_gene: TRBJ1-4
CDR3nt: TGTGCCAGCAGCGGGCGACAGAGCACGAATGAAAAACTGTTTTTT
CDR3aa: CASSGRQSTNEKLFF

abundance: .
d_gene: .
v_gene: TRBV6-7
j_gene: TRBJ1-2
CDR3nt: TGTGCCAGCAGTTACTCTATATCCGGGACACCTTATGGCTACACCTTC
CDR3aa: CASSYSISGTPYGYTF

abundance: .
d_gene: TRBD1
v_gene: TRBV6-5
j_gene: TRBJ1-1
CDR3nt: TGTGCTATGAGCAGGGGGCGGTCTGAAGCTTTCTTT
CDR3aa: CAMSRGRSEAFF

abundance: few
d_gene: TRBD2
v_gene: TRBV20-1
j_gene: TRBJ2-7
CDR3nt: TGCAGTGCTAGTCCCCTGGCTGGAGGGACTAGCTCCGAGCAGTACTTC
CDR3aa: CSASPLAGGTSSEQYF

abundance: .
d_gene: TRBD2
v_gene: TRBV3-1/TRBV3-2
j_gene: TRBJ2-1
CDR3nt: TGTGCCAGCAGCCAACTAGCGGATAGCTATGAGCAGTTCTTC
CDR3aa: CASSQLADSYEQFF

abundance: .
d_gene: .
v_gene: TRBV30
j_gene: TRBJ1-2
CDR3nt: TGTGCCTGGAGTGCCGACAGGTTCTTCTATGGCTACACCTTC
CDR3aa: CAWSADRFFYGYTF

abundance: few
d_gene: TRBD1
v_gene: TRBV27
j_gene: TRBJ1-2
CDR3nt: TGTGCCAGCAGTCAAGTGACAGGGACTAACTATGGCTACACCTTC
CDR3aa: CASSQVTGTNYGYTF

abundance: .
d_gene: .
v_gene: TRBV6-2/TRBV6-3
j_gene: TRBJ2-1
CDR3nt: TGTGCCAGCAGTTACTCGGGCAGGTTGGGTGACAATGAGCAGTTCTTC
CDR3aa: CASSYSGRLGDNEQFF

abundance: .
d_gene: .
v_gene: TRBV5-1
j_gene: TRBJ2-5
CDR3nt: TGCGCCAGCAGCTTGCTGGAGCAAGCGACCCAGTACTTC
CDR3aa: CASSLLEQATQYF

abundance: .
d_gene: .
v_gene: TRBV30
j_gene: TRBJ2-2
CDR3nt: TGTGCCTGGTTAACTCGAGGGACAGCGGGCACCGGGGAGCTGTTTTTT
CDR3aa: CAWLTRGTAGTGELFF

abundance: once
d_gene: .
v_gene: TRBV7-3
j_gene: TRBJ2-1
CDR3nt: TGTGCCAGCAGCTTTCCGGGATTTGGCGTTGAGCAGTTCTTC
CDR3aa: CASSFPGFGVEQFF

abundance: .
d_gene: .
v_gene: TRBV11-2
j_gene: TRBJ1-1
CDR3nt: TGTGCCAGCAGCTTCGGGTCGAACACTGAAGCTTTCTTT
CDR3aa: CASSFGSNTEAFF

abundance: .
d_gene: .
v_gene: TRBV3-1/TRBV3-2
j_gene: TRBJ1-2
CDR3nt: TGTGCCAGCAGCCCAGGGTTGAACTATGGCTACACCTTC
CDR3aa: CASSPGLNYGYTF

abundance: .
d_gene: .
v_gene: TRBV11-2
j_gene: TRBJ2-2
CDR3nt: TGTGCCAGCACCTCAAATTGGGCACGCACCGGGGAGCTGTTTTTT
CDR3aa: CASTSNWARTGELFF

abundance: .
d_gene: TRBD1
v_gene: TRBV27
j_gene: TRBJ1-2
CDR3nt: TGTGCCAGCAGTTCCCTTGCCCCACCGGGACAGGGGGCCGGCTACACCTTC
CDR3aa: CASSSLAPPGQGAGYTF

abundance: .
d_gene: TRBD1
v_gene: TRBV7-2
j_gene: TRBJ1-2
CDR3nt: TGTGCCAGCAGCTTTTACCGGGACAGCTATGGCTACACCTTC
CDR3aa: CASSFYRDSYGYTF

abundance: .
d_gene: .
v_gene: TRBV5-6
j_gene: TRBJ2-7
CDR3nt: TGTGCCAGCAGCTTGGTTGGTCCAGTTACGGGCGAGCAGTACTTC
CDR3aa: CASSLVGPVTGEQYF

abundance: once
d_gene: TRBD2
v_gene: TRBV10-3
j_gene: TRBJ2-1
CDR3nt: TGTGCCATCAGTGGGGGAGGGCAGGGATTTAAGAATGAGCAGTTCTTC
CDR3aa: CAISGGGQGFKNEQFF

abundance: .
d_gene: .
v_gene: TRBV29-1
j_gene: TRBJ2-5
CDR3nt: TGCAGCGTTGCCAGGGGCGAAGAGACCCAGTACTTC
CDR3aa: CSVARGEETQYF

abundance: .
d_gene: .
v_gene: TRBV5-1
j_gene: TRBJ1-1
CDR3nt: TGCGCCAGCAGCTTGGTAAGGGGAAGAACTGAAGCTTTCTTT
CDR3aa: CASSLVRGRTEAFF

abundance: .
d_gene: .
v_gene: TRBV12-3/TRBV12-4
j_gene: TRBJ1-2
CDR3nt: TGTGCCAGCCGTTATTTGGGGGGAAGGGGCTACACCTTC
CDR3aa: CASRYLGGRGYTF

abundance: .
d_gene: TRBD2
v_gene: TRBV9
j_gene: TRBJ2-3
CDR3nt: TGTGCCAGCAGCCCCTTTACCCCTAGCGGGAGTGTCACAGATACGCAGTATTTT
CDR3aa: CASSPFTPSGSVTDTQYF

abundance: few
d_gene: .
v_gene: TRBV6-5
j_gene: TRBJ1-1
CDR3nt: TGTGCCAGCACCAATCCAGGGGTAGCTGAAGCTTTCTTT
CDR3aa: CASTNPGVAEAFF

abundance: .
d_gene: TRBD1
v_gene: TRBV29-1
j_gene: TRBJ1-1
CDR3nt: TGCAGCGTCAGGACAGGAAATTTGAACACTGAAGCTTTCTTT
CDR3aa: CSVRTGNLNTEAFF

abundance: .
d_gene: .
v_gene: TRBV19
j_gene: TRBJ2-3
CDR3nt: TGTGCCAGTAGTATAGCGAGTTCTACAGATACGCAGTATTTT
CDR3aa: CASSIASSTDTQYF

abundance: .
d_gene: TRBD1
v_gene: TRBV12-3/TRBV12-4
j_gene: TRBJ1-1
CDR3nt: TGTGCCAGCAGCCGAGGGACAGGCCTGGTAGCTTTCTTT
CDR3aa: CASSRGTGLVAFF

abundance: .
d_gene: .
v_gene: TRBV5-1
j_gene: TRBJ2-7
CDR3nt: TGCGCCAGCAGCTTGGTTCCAGGTTCATACGAGCAGTACTTC
CDR3aa: CASSLVPGSYEQYF

abundance: .
d_gene: .
v_gene: TRBV7-9
j_gene: TRBJ1-6
CDR3nt: TGTGCCAGCAGCTTAGAGCAGGGTCCACCCCTCCACTTT
CDR3aa: CASSLEQGPPLHF

abundance: .
d_gene: TRBD1
v_gene: TRBV27
j_gene: TRBJ1-4
CDR3nt: TGTGCCAGCAGTAAACCCCCGGGACAGGTCGGTGAAAAACTGTTTTTT
CDR3aa: CASSKPPGQVGEKLFF

abundance: .
d_gene: .
v_gene: TRBV10-3
j_gene: TRBJ2-3
CDR3nt: TGTGCCGGGGGGTCAGAAGACCCCCGGACAGATACGCAGTATTTT
CDR3aa: CAGGSEDPRTDTQYF

abundance: .
d_gene: .
v_gene: TRBV4-1
j_gene: TRBJ2-1
CDR3nt: TGCGCCAGCAGCCCACCCCCTGGTAGCGGCTCCTACAATGAGCAGTTCTTC
CDR3aa: CASSPPPGSGSYNEQFF

abundance: .
d_gene: .
v_gene: TRBV29-1
j_gene: TRBJ2-7
CDR3nt: TGCAGCGTTTATATCGACAGCACCTACGAGCAGTACTTC
CDR3aa: CSVYIDSTYEQYF

abundance: .
d_gene: .
v_gene: TRBV2
j_gene: TRBJ1-6
CDR3nt: TGTGCCAGCAGTGAGGAGGCGCTTAGAAGTAGTTCACCCCTCCACTTT
CDR3aa: CASSEEALRSSSPLHF

abundance: .
d_gene: .
v_gene: TRBV4-1
j_gene: TRBJ2-5
CDR3nt: TGCGCCAGCGGAGGGGAAAACCAAGAGACCCAGTACTTC
CDR3aa: CASGGENQETQYF